The entry below gives a single TCR beta chain sequence along with its context. The data stem from a study of technical replicates of blood from a handful of donors. Only in-frame clones appear in the TCRdb table, and some are missing; sequencing was by immunoSEQ multiplex PCR. Seen here are tens of thousands of clones, more than 90% observed once, and the top ten hold approximately 4.3%. V lost 2 bases to trimming and J lost 4 bases, with 14 bases between them. Germline values: CDR1 LGHNA, CDR2 YNFKEQ. The CDR3 covers 15 residues. J is TRBJ1-1 and V is TRBV4-2; D not certain. This receptor was obtained from a human donor in good health. Some clones in this sample may be carry-over from other donors' samples. Sequenced: PBMCs. The CDR3 DNA reads as TGTGCCAGCAGCCAAAAGACGGGGTGGGGCACTGAAGCTTTCTTT. It encodes CASSQKTGWGTEAFF.